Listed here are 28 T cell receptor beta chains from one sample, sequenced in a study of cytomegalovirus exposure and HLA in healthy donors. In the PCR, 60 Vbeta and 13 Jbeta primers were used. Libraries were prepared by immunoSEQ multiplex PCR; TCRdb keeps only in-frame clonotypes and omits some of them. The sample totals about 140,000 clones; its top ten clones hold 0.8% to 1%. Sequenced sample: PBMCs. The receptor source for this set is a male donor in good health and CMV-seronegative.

As DNA, the CDR3 is TGTGCCAGCAGCTTAAACAGGGCGAGCTCCTACGAGCAGTACTTC. Residues: CASSLNRASSYEQYF. This chain uses TRBV7-2 with TRBJ2-7, with D possibly TRBD1 on 6 matching bases. V was clipped by 2 bases and J by 0 bases, with 11 bases between them. The CDR3 is 15 residues long. Germline assignment: CDR1 SGHTA and CDR2 FQGNSA.

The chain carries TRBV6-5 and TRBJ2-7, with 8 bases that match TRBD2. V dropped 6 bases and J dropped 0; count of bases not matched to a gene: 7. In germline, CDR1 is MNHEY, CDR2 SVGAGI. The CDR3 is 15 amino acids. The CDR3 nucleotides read TGTGCCAGCAGCCCCCCTAGCGGGTCCTCCTACGAGCAGTACTTC. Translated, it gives CASSPPSGSSYEQYF.

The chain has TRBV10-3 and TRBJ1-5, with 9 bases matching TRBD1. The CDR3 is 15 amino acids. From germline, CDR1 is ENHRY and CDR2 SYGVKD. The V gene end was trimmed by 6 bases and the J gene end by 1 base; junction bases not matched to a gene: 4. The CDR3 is CAISPGQGSNQPQHF. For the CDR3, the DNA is TGTGCCATCAGCCCGGGACAGGGAAGCAATCAGCCCCAGCATTTT.

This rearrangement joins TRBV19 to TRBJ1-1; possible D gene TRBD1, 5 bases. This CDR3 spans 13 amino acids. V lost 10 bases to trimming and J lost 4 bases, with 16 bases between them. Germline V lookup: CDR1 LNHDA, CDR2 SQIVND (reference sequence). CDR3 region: CATGGGLFTEAFF. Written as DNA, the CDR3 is TGTGCCACCGGGGGGGGTTTGTTCACTGAAGCTTTCTTT.

The CDR3 loop reads CASSLVTNTGELFF. For the CDR3, the DNA is TGCGCCAGCAGCTTGGTCACGAACACCGGGGAGCTGTTTTTT. The chain has TRBV5-1 and TRBJ2-2, with D unclear. The germline CDR1 and CDR2 sequences are SGHRS and YFSETQ. Trimming left V 0 bases short and J 0 bases short, with 3 bases between. The CDR3 consists of 14 residues.

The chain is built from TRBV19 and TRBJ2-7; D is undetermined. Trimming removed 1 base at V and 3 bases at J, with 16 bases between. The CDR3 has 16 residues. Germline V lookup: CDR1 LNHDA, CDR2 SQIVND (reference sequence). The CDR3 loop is CASSIVISNSIYEQYF. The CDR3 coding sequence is TGTGCCAGTAGTATAGTAATAAGTAACTCCATCTACGAGCAGTACTTC.

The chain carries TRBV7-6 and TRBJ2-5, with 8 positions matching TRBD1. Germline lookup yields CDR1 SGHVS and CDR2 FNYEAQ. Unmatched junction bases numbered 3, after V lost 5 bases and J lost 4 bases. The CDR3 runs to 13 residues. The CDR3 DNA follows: TGTGCCAGCAGCCCGGACAGGGCAGAGACCCAGTACTTC. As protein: CASSPDRAETQYF.

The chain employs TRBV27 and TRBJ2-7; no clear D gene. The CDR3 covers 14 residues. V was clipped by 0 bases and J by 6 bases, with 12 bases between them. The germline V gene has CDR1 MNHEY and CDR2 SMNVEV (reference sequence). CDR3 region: CASSLSMVRSEQYF. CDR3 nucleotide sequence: TGTGCCAGCAGTTTATCCATGGTCAGAAGCGAGCAGTACTTC.

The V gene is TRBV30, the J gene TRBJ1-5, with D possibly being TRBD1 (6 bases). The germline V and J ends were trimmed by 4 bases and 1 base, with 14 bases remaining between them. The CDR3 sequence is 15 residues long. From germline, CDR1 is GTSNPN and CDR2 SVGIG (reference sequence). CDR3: CAWNAGAASNQPQHF. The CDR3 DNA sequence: TGTGCCTGGAACGCAGGGGCGGCGAGCAATCAGCCCCAGCATTTT.

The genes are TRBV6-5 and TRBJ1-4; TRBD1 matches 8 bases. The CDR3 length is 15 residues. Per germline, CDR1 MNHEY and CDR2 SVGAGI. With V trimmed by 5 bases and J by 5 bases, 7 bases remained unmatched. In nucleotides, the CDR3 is TGTGCCAGCAGTAGGGGGACAGGAGAGAATGAAAAACTGTTTTTT. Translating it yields CASSRGTGENEKLFF.

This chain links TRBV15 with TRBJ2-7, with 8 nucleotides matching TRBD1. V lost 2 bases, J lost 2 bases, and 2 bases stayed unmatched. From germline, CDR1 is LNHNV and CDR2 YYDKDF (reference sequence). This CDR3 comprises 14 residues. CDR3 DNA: TGTGCCACCAGCAGACAGACAGGGGCCTACGAGCAGTACTTC. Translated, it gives CATSRQTGAYEQYF.

The CDR3 sequence is CASSATGELYEQYF. The CDR3 DNA sequence: TGTGCCAGCAGTGCGACAGGCGAACTCTACGAGCAGTACTTC. The rearrangement links TRBV25-1 to TRBJ2-5; TRBD1 is a possible D gene (6 bases). TRBJ2-7 matches the DNA end more closely, so the J call is doubtful. Germline CDR1 MGHDK, CDR2 SYGVNS. There are 14 residues in the CDR3.

The CDR3: CASSGVGRVGTEAFF. The CDR3 bases are TGCGCCAGCAGCGGGGTAGGCAGGGTTGGTACTGAAGCTTTCTTT. This sequence joins TRBV5-1 and TRBJ1-1; the D gene is possibly TRBD1 (5 bases). The CDR3 runs to 15 residues. Germline values: CDR1 SGHRS, CDR2 YFSETQ. V dropped 4 bases and J dropped 5 bases, with 18 bases sitting between them.

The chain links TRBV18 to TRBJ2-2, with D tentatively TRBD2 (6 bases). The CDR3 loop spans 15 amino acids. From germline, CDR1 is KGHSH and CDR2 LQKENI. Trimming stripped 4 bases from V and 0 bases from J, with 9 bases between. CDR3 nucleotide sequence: TGTGCCAGCTCACTTGCGGGGTCGAACACCGGGGAGCTGTTTTTT. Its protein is CASSLAGSNTGELFF.

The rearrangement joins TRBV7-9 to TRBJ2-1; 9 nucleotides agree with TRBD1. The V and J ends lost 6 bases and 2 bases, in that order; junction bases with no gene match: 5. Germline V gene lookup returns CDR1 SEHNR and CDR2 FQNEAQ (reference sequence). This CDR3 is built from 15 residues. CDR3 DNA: TGTGCCAGCAGATTACAGGGGGCGGCCTACAATGAGCAGTTCTTC. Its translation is CASRLQGAAYNEQFF.

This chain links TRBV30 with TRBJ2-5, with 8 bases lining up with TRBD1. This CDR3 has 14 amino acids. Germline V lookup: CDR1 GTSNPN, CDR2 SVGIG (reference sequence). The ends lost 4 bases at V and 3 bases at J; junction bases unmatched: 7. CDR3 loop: CAWNRGTGEETQYF. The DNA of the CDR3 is TGTGCCTGGAACAGGGGGACAGGTGAAGAGACCCAGTACTTC.

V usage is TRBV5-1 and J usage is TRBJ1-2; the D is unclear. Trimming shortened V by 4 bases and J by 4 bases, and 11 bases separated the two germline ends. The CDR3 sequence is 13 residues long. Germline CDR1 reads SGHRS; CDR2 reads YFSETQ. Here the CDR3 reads CASSPGSGYGYTF. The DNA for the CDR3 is TGCGCCAGCAGCCCAGGAAGCGGCTATGGCTACACCTTC.

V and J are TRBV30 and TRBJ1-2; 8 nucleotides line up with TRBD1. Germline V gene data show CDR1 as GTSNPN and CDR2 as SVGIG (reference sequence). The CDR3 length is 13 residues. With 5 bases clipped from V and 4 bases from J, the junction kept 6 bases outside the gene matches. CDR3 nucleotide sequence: TGTGCCTGGGGGGCAGGGGGCCGCTATGGCTACACCTTC. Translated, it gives CAWGAGGRYGYTF.

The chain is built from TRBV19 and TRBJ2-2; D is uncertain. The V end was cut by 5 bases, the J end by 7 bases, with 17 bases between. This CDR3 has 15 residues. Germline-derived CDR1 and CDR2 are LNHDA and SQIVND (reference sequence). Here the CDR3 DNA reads TGTGCCAGTAGTCTAGGATCTAGGAGTGGCGGGGAGCTGTTTTTT. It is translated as CASSLGSRSGGELFF. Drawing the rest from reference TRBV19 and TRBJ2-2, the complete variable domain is DGGITQSPKYLFRKEGQNVTLSCEQNLNHDAMYWYRQDPGQGLRLIYYSQIVNDFQKGDIAEGYSVSREKKESFPLTVTSAQKNPTAFYLCASSLGSRSGGELFFGEGSRLTVL.

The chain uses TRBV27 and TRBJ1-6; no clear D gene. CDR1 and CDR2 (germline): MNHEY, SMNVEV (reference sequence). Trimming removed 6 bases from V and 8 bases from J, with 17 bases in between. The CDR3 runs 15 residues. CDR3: CASRDNPMSYSPLHF. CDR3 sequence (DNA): TGTGCCAGCAGAGATAATCCTATGAGTTATTCACCCCTCCACTTT.

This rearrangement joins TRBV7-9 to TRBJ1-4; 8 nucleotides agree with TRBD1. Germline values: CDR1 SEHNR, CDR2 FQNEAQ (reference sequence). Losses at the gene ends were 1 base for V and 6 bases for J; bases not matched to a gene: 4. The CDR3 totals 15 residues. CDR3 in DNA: TGTGCCAGCAGCTTAGTGGCAGGGGGCCATGAAAAACTGTTTTTT. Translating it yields CASSLVAGGHEKLFF.

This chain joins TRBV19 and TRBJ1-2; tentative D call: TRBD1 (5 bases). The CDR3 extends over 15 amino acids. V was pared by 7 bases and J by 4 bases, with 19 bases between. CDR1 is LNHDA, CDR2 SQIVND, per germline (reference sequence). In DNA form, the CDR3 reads TGTGCCAGTATCACCTCTCAGGGCGGTGGCTATGGCTACACCTTC. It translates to CASITSQGGGYGYTF.

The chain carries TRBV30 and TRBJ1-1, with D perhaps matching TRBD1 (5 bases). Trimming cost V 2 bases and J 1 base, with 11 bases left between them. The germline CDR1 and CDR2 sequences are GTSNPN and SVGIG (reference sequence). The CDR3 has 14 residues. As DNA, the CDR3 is TGTGCCTGGAGTTCACTCGGGGGGAACACTGAAGCTTTCTTT. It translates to CAWSSLGGNTEAFF.

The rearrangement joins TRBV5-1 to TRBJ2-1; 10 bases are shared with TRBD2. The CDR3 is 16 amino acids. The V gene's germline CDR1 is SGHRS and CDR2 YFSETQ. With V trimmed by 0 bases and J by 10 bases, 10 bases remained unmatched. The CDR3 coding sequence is TGCGCCAGCAGCTTGGCCGCGGGAGCGGGAGGGGGGGAGCAGTTCTTC. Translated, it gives CASSLAAGAGGGEQFF.

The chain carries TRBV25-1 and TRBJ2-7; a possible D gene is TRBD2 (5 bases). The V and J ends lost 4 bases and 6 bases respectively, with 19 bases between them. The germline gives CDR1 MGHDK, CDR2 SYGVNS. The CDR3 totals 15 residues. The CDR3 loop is CASSAAGGKLGEQYF. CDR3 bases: TGTGCCAGCAGTGCCGCCGGAGGAAAACTAGGCGAGCAGTACTTC.

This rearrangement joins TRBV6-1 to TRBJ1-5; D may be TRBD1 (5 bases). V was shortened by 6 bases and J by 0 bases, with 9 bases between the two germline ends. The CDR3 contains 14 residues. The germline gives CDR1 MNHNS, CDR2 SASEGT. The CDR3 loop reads CASRTVHSNQPQHF. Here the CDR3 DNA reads TGTGCCAGCAGGACAGTTCATAGCAATCAGCCCCAGCATTTT.

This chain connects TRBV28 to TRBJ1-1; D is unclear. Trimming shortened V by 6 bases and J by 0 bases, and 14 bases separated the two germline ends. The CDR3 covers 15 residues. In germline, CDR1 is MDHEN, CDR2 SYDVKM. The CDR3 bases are TGTGCCAGCAGAGGGAGGGCCTTGGTGAACACTGAAGCTTTCTTT. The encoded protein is CASRGRALVNTEAFF. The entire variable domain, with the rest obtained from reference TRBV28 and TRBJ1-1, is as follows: DVKVTQSSRYLVKRTGEKVFLECVQDMDHENMFWYRQDPGLGLRLIYFSYDVKMKEKGDIPEGYSVSREKKERFSLILESASTNQTSMYLCASRGRALVNTEAFFGQGTRLTVV.

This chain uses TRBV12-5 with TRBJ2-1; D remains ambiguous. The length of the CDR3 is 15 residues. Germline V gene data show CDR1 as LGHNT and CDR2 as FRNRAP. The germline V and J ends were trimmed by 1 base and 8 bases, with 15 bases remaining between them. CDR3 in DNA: TGTGCTAGTGGTTTGGCGCGAGCCCCCGTGGATGAGCAGTTCTTC. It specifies CASGLARAPVDEQFF.